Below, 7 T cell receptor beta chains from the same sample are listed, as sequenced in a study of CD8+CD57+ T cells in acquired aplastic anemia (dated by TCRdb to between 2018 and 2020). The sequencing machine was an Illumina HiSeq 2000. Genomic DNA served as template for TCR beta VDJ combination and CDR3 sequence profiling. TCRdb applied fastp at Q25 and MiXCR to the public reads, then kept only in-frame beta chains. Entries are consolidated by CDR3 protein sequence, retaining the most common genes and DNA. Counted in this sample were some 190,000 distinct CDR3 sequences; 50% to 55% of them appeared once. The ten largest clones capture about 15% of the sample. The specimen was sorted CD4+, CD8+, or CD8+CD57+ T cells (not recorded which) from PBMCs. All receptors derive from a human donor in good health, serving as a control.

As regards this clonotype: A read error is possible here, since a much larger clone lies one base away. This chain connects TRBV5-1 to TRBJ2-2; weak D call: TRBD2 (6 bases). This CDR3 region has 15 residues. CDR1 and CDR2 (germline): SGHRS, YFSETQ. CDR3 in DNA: TGTGCCAGCAGCTTAAGGGGCGGGGTCACCAGGGAGCTGTTTTTT. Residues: CASSLRGGVTRELFF.

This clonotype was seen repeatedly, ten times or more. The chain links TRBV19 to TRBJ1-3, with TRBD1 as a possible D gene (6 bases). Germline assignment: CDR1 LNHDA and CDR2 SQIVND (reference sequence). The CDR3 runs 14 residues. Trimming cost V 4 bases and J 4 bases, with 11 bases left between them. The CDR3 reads CASSRQGLGNTIYF. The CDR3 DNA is TGTGCCAGTAGTAGGCAGGGGCTCGGAAACACCATATATTTT. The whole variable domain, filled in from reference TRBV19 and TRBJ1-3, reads DGGITQSPKYLFRKEGQNVTLSCEQNLNHDAMYWYRQDPGQGLRLIYYSQIVNDFQKGDIAEGYSVSREKKESFPLTVTSAQKNPTAFYLCASSRQGLGNTIYFGEGSWLTVV.

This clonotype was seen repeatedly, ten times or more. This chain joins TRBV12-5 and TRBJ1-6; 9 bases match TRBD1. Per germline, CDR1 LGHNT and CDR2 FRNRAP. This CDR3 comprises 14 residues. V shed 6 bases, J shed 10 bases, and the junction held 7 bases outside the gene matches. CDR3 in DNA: TGTGCTAGTGGGCTACAGGGGGCGAACTCACCCCTCCACTTT. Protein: CASGLQGANSPLHF.

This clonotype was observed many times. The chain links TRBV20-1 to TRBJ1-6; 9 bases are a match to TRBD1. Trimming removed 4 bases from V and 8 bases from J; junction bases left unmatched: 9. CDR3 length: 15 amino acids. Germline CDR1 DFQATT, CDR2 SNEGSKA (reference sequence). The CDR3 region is CSANQGQGVDSPLHF. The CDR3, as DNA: TGCAGTGCTAACCAGGGACAGGGAGTTGATTCACCCCTCCACTTT.

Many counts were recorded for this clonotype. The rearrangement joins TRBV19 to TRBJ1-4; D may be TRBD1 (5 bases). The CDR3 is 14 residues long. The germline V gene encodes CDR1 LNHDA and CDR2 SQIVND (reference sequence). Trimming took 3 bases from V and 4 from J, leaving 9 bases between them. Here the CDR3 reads CASSMRQNNEKLFF. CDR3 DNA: TGTGCCAGTAGTATGAGACAGAATAATGAAAAACTGTTTTTT.

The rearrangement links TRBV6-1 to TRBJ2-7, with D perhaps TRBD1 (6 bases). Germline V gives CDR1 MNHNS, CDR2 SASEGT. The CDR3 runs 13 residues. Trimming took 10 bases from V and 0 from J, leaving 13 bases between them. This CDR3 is CATKRGSSYEQYF. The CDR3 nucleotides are TGTGCCACGAAAAGGGGGAGCTCCTACGAGCAGTACTTC.

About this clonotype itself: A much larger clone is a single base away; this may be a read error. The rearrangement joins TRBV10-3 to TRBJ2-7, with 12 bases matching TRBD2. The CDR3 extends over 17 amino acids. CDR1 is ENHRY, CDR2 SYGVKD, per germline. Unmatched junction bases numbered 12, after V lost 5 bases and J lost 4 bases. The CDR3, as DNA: TGTGCCATCAGTACCCCGCGGACTAGCGGGGATCGGTACGAGCAGTACTTC. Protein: CAISTPRTSGDRYEQYF.